These 17 T cell receptor beta chains came from one sample sequenced in a study of T cells in localized non-small cell lung cancer. This table comes from immunoSEQ multiplex PCR, and its TCRdb copy is limited to in-frame clones, with some not included. The sample lists 90,000 to 100,000 clones, more than 75% occurring once. Source: PBMCs, taken before any cancer treatment. The source is a woman between 40 and 69 years old with stage II squamous cell lung carcinoma.

This chain joins TRBV6-5 and TRBJ2-5, with a possible D match to TRBD2 (6 bases). The germline V gene encodes CDR1 MNHEY and CDR2 SVGAGI. The CDR3 length is 16 residues. V lost 0 bases to trimming and J lost 5 bases, with 16 bases between them. The CDR3 DNA reads TGTGCCAGCAGTTACTCTGGCGGGACCTGGGGGGAGACCCAGTACTTC. This codes for CASSYSGGTWGETQYF.

This clone was counted a single time. The rearrangement uses TRBV6-1 and TRBJ2-7; no firm D call. Trimming stripped 7 bases from V and 0 bases from J, with 7 bases between. This CDR3 region has 12 residues. Germline V gene sequence: CDR1 MNHNS, CDR2 SASEGT. CDR3 sequence: CASKGSSYEQYF. In DNA form, the CDR3 reads TGTGCCAGCAAGGGATCCTCCTACGAGCAGTACTTC.

The chain has TRBV7-9 and TRBJ2-5; no clear D gene. V shed 6 bases and J shed 5 bases, with 19 bases lying between them. This CDR3 comprises 15 residues. Germline values: CDR1 SEHNR, CDR2 FQNEAQ (reference sequence). CDR3 residues: CASRSKARLGETQYF. The CDR3 DNA is TGTGCCAGCAGGTCAAAGGCACGCCTAGGGGAGACCCAGTACTTC.

The rearrangement links TRBV11-3 to TRBJ2-1; D not certain. Germline assignment: CDR1 SGHNT and CDR2 YENEEA. V shed 2 bases and J shed 6 bases, with 11 bases lying between them. The CDR3 consists of 14 residues. The CDR3 DNA sequence: TGTGCCAGCAGCTTATCTTACAGCCCCAATGAGCAGTTCTTC. This sequence encodes CASSLSYSPNEQFF. The whole variable domain, filled in from reference TRBV11-3 and TRBJ2-1, reads EAGVVQSPRYKIIEKKQPVAFWCNPISGHNTLYWYLQNLGQGPELLIRYENEEAVDDSQLPKDRFSAERLKGVDSTLKIQPAELGDSAVYLCASSLSYSPNEQFFGPGTRLTVL.

The chain uses TRBV28 and TRBJ1-5; 9 bases align to TRBD1. Germline loops: CDR1 MDHEN, CDR2 SYDVKM. The length of the CDR3 is 16 residues. V gave up 1 base and J gave up 3 bases; unmatched junction bases: 4. DNA for the CDR3: TGTGCCAGCAGTTTATCGGACAGGGGACCCAATCAGCCCCAGCATTTT. Encoded protein: CASSLSDRGPNQPQHF. The entire variable domain, with the rest obtained from reference TRBV28 and TRBJ1-5, is as follows: DVKVTQSSRYLVKRTGEKVFLECVQDMDHENMFWYRQDPGLGLRLIYFSYDVKMKEKGDIPEGYSVSREKKERFSLILESASTNQTSMYLCASSLSDRGPNQPQHFGDGTRLSIL.

The chain uses TRBV29-1 and TRBJ2-2; 10 bases are shared with TRBD1. Germline trimming cut 4 bases from V and 6 bases from J; bases unmatched to any gene: 5. The CDR3 runs 14 residues. Per germline, CDR1 SQVTM and CDR2 ANQGSEA. The CDR3 sequence is CSVARTGGSGELFF. Written as DNA, the CDR3 is TGCAGCGTTGCCAGGACAGGGGGTTCCGGGGAGCTGTTTTTT.

The chain has TRBV5-1 and TRBJ2-5, with D possibly TRBD1 on 5 matching bases. V was clipped by 1 base and J by 7 bases, with 14 bases between them. This CDR3 has 14 residues. Germline CDR1 is SGHRS and CDR2 is YFSETQ. The CDR3 spells CASSLYTGLSTQYF. DNA of the CDR3: TGCGCCAGCAGCTTGTATACAGGCCTATCGACCCAGTACTTC.

This chain uses TRBV18 with TRBJ2-2; D is undetermined. Deletions cut 3 bases from V and 7 bases from J, with 6 bases between. Looked up from germline, CDR1 is KGHSH and CDR2 is LQKENI. This CDR3 is built from 12 residues. CDR3 protein: CASSPYGGELFF. The CDR3 nucleotides are TGTGCCAGCTCACCGTATGGCGGGGAGCTGTTTTTT.

This clone was picked up one time. The rearrangement joins TRBV6-4 to TRBJ1-1; a weak D match, TRBD1 (5 bases). Germline CDR1 MRHNA, CDR2 SNTAGT. CDR3 length: 13 residues. The V gene lost 3 bases and the J gene lost 11 bases, with 16 bases spanning the gap. The CDR3 DNA follows: TGTGCCAGCAGTGATGGCTGGGGGGTTGAGGCTTTCTTT. Residues: CASSDGWGVEAFF.

The chain employs TRBV5-4 and TRBJ2-1; TRBD2 is a possible D gene (6 bases). The CDR3 sequence is 15 residues long. V lost 3 bases to trimming and J lost 6 bases, with 16 bases between them. CDR1 is SGHNT, CDR2 YYREEE, per germline (reference sequence). CDR3 loop: CASSSLGTHINEQFF. The CDR3 region has the DNA TGTGCCAGCAGCTCCCTCGGGACTCACATCAATGAGCAGTTCTTC.

This chain joins TRBV5-6 and TRBJ1-2, with D possibly matching TRBD1 (5 bases). Germline CDR1 SGHDT, CDR2 YYEEEE. Trimming left V 4 bases short and J 1 base short, with 8 bases between. The CDR3 is made up of 13 amino acids. CDR3 sequence: CASSAGYNYGYTF. The CDR3 DNA is TGTGCCAGCAGCGCAGGGTATAACTATGGCTACACCTTC.

The J gene is TRBJ2-3, the V gene TRBV5-1, with 7 positions matching TRBD1. V lost 1 base and J lost 6; bases outside the gene matches: 8. This CDR3 is built from 15 residues. The germline V gene encodes CDR1 SGHRS and CDR2 YFSETQ. CDR3 loop: CASSLRTGPSDTQYF. As DNA, the CDR3 is TGCGCCAGCAGCTTGCGGACAGGACCCTCGGATACGCAGTATTTT.

The rearrangement links TRBV4-2 to TRBJ2-7; D gene unclear. This CDR3 is built from 13 residues. Trimming left V 2 bases short and J 0 bases short, with 5 bases between. Germline assignment: CDR1 LGHNA and CDR2 YNFKEQ. The CDR3 DNA sequence: TGTGCCAGCAGCCAAAAGAGCTCCTACGAGCAGTACTTC. Its protein product is CASSQKSSYEQYF.

V gene TRBV7-8 combines with J gene TRBJ2-7, with 7 bases that match TRBD2. CDR3 length: 15 amino acids. Germline values: CDR1 SGHVS, CDR2 FQNEAQ. J gave up 3 bases and V 5 bases, and 10 bases lay outside the gene matches. CDR3: CASSLAGGGYYEQYF. The CDR3 DNA reads as TGTGCCAGCAGCCTCGCCGGCGGGGGATACTACGAGCAGTACTTC.

V gene TRBV10-3 combines with J gene TRBJ2-5; 7 bases agree with TRBD1. The CDR3 extends over 12 amino acids. The germline CDR1 and CDR2 sequences are ENHRY and SYGVKD. Trimming took 9 bases from V and 5 from J; bases not matched to a gene: 6. CDR3 region: CAIQGSGETQYF. CDR3 coding DNA: TGTGCCATACAGGGGTCAGGGGAGACCCAGTACTTC.

The gene calls are TRBV4-2 and TRBJ1-5; no clear D gene. The V end lost 1 base, the J end lost 5 bases, and 6 bases lay between the germline ends. This CDR3 is 13 amino acids long. From germline, CDR1 is LGHNA and CDR2 YNFKEQ. The CDR3 coding sequence is TGTGCCAGCAGCCAAGCCGAGGATCAGCCCCAGCATTTT. Its protein is CASSQAEDQPQHF.

The rearrangement links TRBV13 to TRBJ2-2; no clear D. Trimming stripped 6 bases from V and 8 bases from J, with 16 bases between. The CDR3 contains 14 residues. CDR1 and CDR2 (germline): PRHDT, FYEKMQ (reference sequence). The CDR3 DNA sequence: TGTGCCAGCAGTCAAACCAACGTCCCGGGGGAGCTGTTTTTT. This translates into CASSQTNVPGELFF.